The 5 T cell receptor beta chains in this list originate from one sample, sequenced in a study of CXCR3-negative and CXCR3-positive naive CD8 T cells. Study-level points and caveats: Hydrophobicity was higher for TRB CDR3s found in CXCR3-positive naive cells than in CXCR3-negative naive cells.

Their specific antigens are unknown. UMI-labeled 5' RACE yielded the TRB cDNA libraries. No DNA is given; TCRdb re-called the 5' RACE reads and lists each CDR3 protein once. The sample totals roughly 4,700 distinct CDR3 sequences; its top ten clones hold about 2.2%. Sequencing used naive CXCR3+ CD8+ T cells from blood. Subset meaning: CD45RO-CCR7+CD27+CD95- naive CD8+ T cells expressing CXCR3 (TNR3+). These receptors were obtained from a human donor in good health. Some clones in this sample may be carry-over from other donors' samples.

Its frequency marks this clonotype as medium-sized. This rearrangement joins TRBV6-5 to TRBJ2-7. This CDR3 comprises 11 residues. In germline, CDR1 is MNHEY, CDR2 SVGAGI. The CDR3 loop is CASSFGDEQYF.

This chain joins TRBV2 and TRBJ1-5; TCRdb outputs TRBD1, but without DNA this stays unchecked. CDR3 size: 16 residues. Germline-derived CDR1 and CDR2 are SNHLY and FYNNEI. CDR3: CASSQAPRELNQPHHF.

By frequency, this clonotype is medium-sized (0.01 to 0.1%). This chain uses TRBV28 with TRBJ2-7; without DNA, the TCRdb call of TRBD1 cannot be checked. The length of the CDR3 is 15 residues. CDR1 and CDR2 (germline): MDHEN, SYDVKM. The CDR3 is CASSSGTGGSYEQYF.

This clonotype registers medium-sized by frequency. This chain joins TRBV6-5 and TRBJ2-2; the D call from TCRdb, TRBD2, cannot be confirmed without DNA. The CDR3 has 17 residues. Germline loops: CDR1 MNHEY, CDR2 SVGAGI. CDR3 residues: CASRKGLAGGPSGELFF.

This clonotype is identified as medium-sized (0.01 to 0.1%) from frequency. The chain employs TRBV29-1 and TRBJ2-3; the D call from TCRdb, TRBD1, cannot be confirmed without DNA. This CDR3 is built from 16 residues. From germline, CDR1 is SQVTM and CDR2 ANQGSEA. CDR3 in amino acids: CSVEAVDREGPDTQYF.